This TCR beta chain was profiled in a study of blood T cell repertoires in COVID-19. Turning to the study itself: Nucleic acid was either cDNA or gDNA, and it came from T cells, B-cell-depleted T cells, or PBMCs.

Authors' analysis steps: Scientists estimated how many nucleated cells there were by amplifying reference gene primers. Data came from immunoSEQ multiplex PCR; TCRdb stores just in-frame clones and leaves some out. V, J and clone size were drawn from that table, and D and trimming were deduced from the DNA. The sample holds around 220,000 clones; around nine tenths are singletons and the top ten take around 2%. This CDR3 comprises 14 residues. Participants had their cohort set by participant-reported clinical history. Donors of Cohort 3 who recovered were those that had two negative PCRs, clearance, or symptom resolution.

The source material was PBMCs or T cells enriched from blood (not recorded which). The TCR originated in a woman in her late teens or twenties who had recovered from COVID-19. The genes are TRBV21-1 and TRBJ1-2; the table names TRBD1, a call not compared with the DNA. TRBV21-1 is termed a pseudogene. CDR3 nucleotides: TGTGCCAGCAGCAAATGGGCAGGGGTGAGTGGCTACACCTTC. This translates into CASSKWAGVSGYTF.